Listed below are T cell receptor beta chains from one sample, sequenced in a study of cytotoxic CD8 clonotypes in ibrutinib-treated CLL. Profiled with immunoSEQ multiplex PCR; TCRdb holds only in-frame clones, not every one. The table includes some 27,000 clones, around three fifths detected once. Here the sequenced sample was PBMCs, taken before ibrutinib treatment. The receptors come from a human donor with chronic lymphocytic leukemia. Each CDR3 is given with its conserved first and last residue. The order of the fields is J gene, V gene, D gene, clone size, CDR3 DNA, CDR3 protein. D genes are given only for firm matches. Not all rows give a size; the values are once, few, many and, for expanded clones, a class.

J gene: TRBJ1-2; V gene: TRBV6-5; D gene: NA; clone size: few; CDR3 DNA: TGTGCCAGCAGCCCATATCCCCCGACGGATGGCTACACCTTC; CDR3 protein: CASSPYPPTDGYTF
J gene: TRBJ1-6; V gene: TRBV11-2; D gene: TRBD1; clone size: few; CDR3 DNA: TGTGCCAGCAGCTCGGACAGGGGAAATTCACCCCTCCACTTT; CDR3 protein: CASSSDRGNSPLHF
J gene: TRBJ1-4; V gene: TRBV5-1; D gene: NA; clone size: NA; CDR3 DNA: TGCGCCAGCAGCTTGGCGGTAGGGATTAGGTCCGAAAAACTGTTTTTT; CDR3 protein: CASSLAVGIRSEKLFF
J gene: TRBJ1-1; V gene: TRBV7-2; D gene: NA; clone size: few; CDR3 DNA: TGTGCCAGCAGCTTATGGTTCGGGACCCAAGGCGGTGAAGCTTTCTTT; CDR3 protein: CASSLWFGTQGGEAFF
J gene: TRBJ1-1; V gene: TRBV7-9; D gene: NA; clone size: NA; CDR3 DNA: TGTGCCAGCAGCTTCAGGACAGAGAACACTGAAGCTTTCTTT; CDR3 protein: CASSFRTENTEAFF
J gene: TRBJ2-7; V gene: TRBV29-1; D gene: TRBD1; clone size: few; CDR3 DNA: TGCAGCGTTTGGACAGGGACCGAGCAGTACTTC; CDR3 protein: CSVWTGTEQYF
J gene: TRBJ1-4; V gene: TRBV9; D gene: NA; clone size: NA; CDR3 DNA: TGTGCCAGCAGCGAAACTACCCGCGGGGGTAATGAAAAACTGTTTTTT; CDR3 protein: CASSETTRGGNEKLFF
J gene: TRBJ2-2; V gene: TRBV29-1; D gene: NA; clone size: NA; CDR3 DNA: TGCAGCGGGGGTGGCAGGGCGGGCACCGGGGAGCTGTTTTTT; CDR3 protein: CSGGGRAGTGELFF
J gene: TRBJ2-7; V gene: TRBV18; D gene: TRBD1; clone size: NA; CDR3 DNA: TGTGCCAGCTCACCGACAATCGGACAGGAAACCTACGAGCAGTACTTC; CDR3 protein: CASSPTIGQETYEQYF
J gene: TRBJ2-3; V gene: TRBV11-2; D gene: NA; clone size: NA; CDR3 DNA: TGTGCCAGCAGCTTAGCGGGAGTGACAGATACGCAGTATTTT; CDR3 protein: CASSLAGVTDTQYF
J gene: TRBJ2-1; V gene: TRBV9; D gene: NA; clone size: NA; CDR3 DNA: TGTGCCAGCAGCGCCGCCTACAATGAGCAGTTCTTC; CDR3 protein: CASSAAYNEQFF
J gene: TRBJ2-7; V gene: TRBV5-1; D gene: TRBD2; clone size: NA; CDR3 DNA: TGCGCCAGCAGCTTGCCAGGGAGGGCCTACGAGCAGTACTTC; CDR3 protein: CASSLPGRAYEQYF
J gene: TRBJ1-1; V gene: TRBV28; D gene: NA; clone size: few; CDR3 DNA: TGTGCCAGCAGTTCGCCACATACGGGTGTGAGCACTGAAGCTTTCTTT; CDR3 protein: CASSSPHTGVSTEAFF
J gene: TRBJ1-3; V gene: TRBV9; D gene: NA; clone size: NA; CDR3 DNA: TGTGCCAGCAGCCCAGCGGACGGGAGAAACACCATATATTTT; CDR3 protein: CASSPADGRNTIYF
J gene: TRBJ2-3; V gene: TRBV7-3; D gene: NA; clone size: few; CDR3 DNA: TGTGCCAGCAGCTCGTTGGGTCCCGGTACTCGCCATCCCACAGATACGCAGTATTTT; CDR3 protein: CASSSLGPGTRHPTDTQYF
J gene: TRBJ2-1; V gene: TRBV19; D gene: NA; clone size: few; CDR3 DNA: TGTGCCACCTACTACAATGAGCAGTTCTTC; CDR3 protein: CATYYNEQFF
J gene: TRBJ2-5; V gene: TRBV29-1; D gene: NA; clone size: NA; CDR3 DNA: TGCAGCGTCCAAGTCACGAAAGAGACCCAGTACTTC; CDR3 protein: CSVQVTKETQYF
J gene: TRBJ2-5; V gene: TRBV7-2; D gene: NA; clone size: NA; CDR3 DNA: TGTGCCAGCAGCTTAGCGAGCGCAGAGACCCAGTACTTC; CDR3 protein: CASSLASAETQYF
J gene: TRBJ2-2; V gene: TRBV28; D gene: TRBD1; clone size: NA; CDR3 DNA: TGTGCCAGCAGTGGGGGACAGGGAGTGGAGCTGTTTTTT; CDR3 protein: CASSGGQGVELFF
J gene: TRBJ2-3; V gene: TRBV13; D gene: TRBD2; clone size: NA; CDR3 DNA: TGTGCCAGCTCTAGCGGGAGAGTGGATACGCAGTATTTT; CDR3 protein: CASSSGRVDTQYF
J gene: TRBJ2-3; V gene: TRBV10-2; D gene: TRBD1; clone size: NA; CDR3 DNA: TGCGCCAGCAGTTTGACAGGGGGCAAAGATACGCAGTATTTT; CDR3 protein: CASSLTGGKDTQYF
J gene: TRBJ2-1; V gene: TRBV9; D gene: NA; clone size: NA; CDR3 DNA: TGTGCCAGCAGCGCCGACTGGGGTGTGTGGTTAGATGAGCAGTTCTTC; CDR3 protein: CASSADWGVWLDEQFF
J gene: TRBJ2-1; V gene: TRBV7-9; D gene: NA; clone size: NA; CDR3 DNA: TGTGCCAGCAGCGCCCACACAGGACAGTACAATGAGCAGTTCTTC; CDR3 protein: CASSAHTGQYNEQFF
J gene: TRBJ1-1; V gene: TRBV6-1; D gene: NA; clone size: few; CDR3 DNA: TGTGCCAGCAGTGAAGCTGGGTTTCCTGAAGCTTTCTTT; CDR3 protein: CASSEAGFPEAFF
J gene: TRBJ2-3; V gene: TRBV6-5; D gene: TRBD1; clone size: NA; CDR3 DNA: TGTGCCAGCAGTCCCGTGGACAGGGGTACGGATACGCAGTATTTT; CDR3 protein: CASSPVDRGTDTQYF
J gene: TRBJ1-2; V gene: TRBV5-1; D gene: NA; clone size: NA; CDR3 DNA: TGCGCCAGCAGCTTGGCCCTCCAGGGGTATGGCTACACCTTC; CDR3 protein: CASSLALQGYGYTF